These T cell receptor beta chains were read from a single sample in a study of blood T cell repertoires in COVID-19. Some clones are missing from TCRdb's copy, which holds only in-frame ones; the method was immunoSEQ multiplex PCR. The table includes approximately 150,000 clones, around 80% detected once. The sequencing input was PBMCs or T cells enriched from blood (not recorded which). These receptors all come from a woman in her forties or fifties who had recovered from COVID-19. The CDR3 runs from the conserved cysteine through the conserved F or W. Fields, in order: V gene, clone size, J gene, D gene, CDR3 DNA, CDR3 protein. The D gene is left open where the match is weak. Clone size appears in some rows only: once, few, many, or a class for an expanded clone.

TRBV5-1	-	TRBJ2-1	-	TGCGCCAGCAGCCGAGGGGGAGAGAACAATGAGCAGTTCTTC	CASSRGGENNEQFF
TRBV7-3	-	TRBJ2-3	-	TGTGCCAGCAGCCAAGGTGGACTAGGGGGAGATACGCAGTATTTT	CASSQGGLGGDTQYF
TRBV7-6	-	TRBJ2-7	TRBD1	TGTGCCAGCAGCAAGGGACAGGGACGCGGGGACGAGCAGTACTTC	CASSKGQGRGDEQYF
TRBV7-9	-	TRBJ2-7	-	TGTGCCAGCAGCTTAGGACAGACCTCGACCTACGAGCAGTACTTC	CASSLGQTSTYEQYF
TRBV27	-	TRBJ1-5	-	TGTGCCAGCAGTTTGGTAGGGGCTCAGCCCCAGCATTTT	CASSLVGAQPQHF
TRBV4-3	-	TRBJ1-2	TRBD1	TGCGCCAGCAGCCCACAGACAGGGCCCTATGGCTACACCTTC	CASSPQTGPYGYTF
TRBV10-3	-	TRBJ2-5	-	TGTGCCGCGCAGAGGGTCCCGGAAGGGACCCAGTACTTC	CAAQRVPEGTQYF
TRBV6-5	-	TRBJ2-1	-	TGTGCCAGCAGTTACTCGAGCGGAACTAGGAATGAGCAGTTCTTC	CASSYSSGTRNEQFF
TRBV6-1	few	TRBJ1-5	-	TGTGCCAGCAGTGAGGGCCTATATAGCAATCAGCCCCAGCATTTT	CASSEGLYSNQPQHF
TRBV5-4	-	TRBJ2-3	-	TGTGCCAGCAGCTCGTCCCGGGTTGTGGCGGATACGCAGTATTTT	CASSSSRVVADTQYF
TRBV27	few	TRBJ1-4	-	TGTGCCAGCAGGGGGGCTGACTCAACTAATGAAAAACTGTTTTTT	CASRGADSTNEKLFF
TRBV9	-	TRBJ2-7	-	TGTGCCAGCAGCGTAGGTGTGGGGGGGCGCGAGCAGTACTTC	CASSVGVGGREQYF
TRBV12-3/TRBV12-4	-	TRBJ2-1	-	TGTGCCAGCAGCACTCCCGGGGATGAGCAGTTCTTC	CASSTPGDEQFF
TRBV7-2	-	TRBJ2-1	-	TGTGCCAGCAGCTTCAGAACACCCCAACGCAATGAGCAGTTCTTC	CASSFRTPQRNEQFF
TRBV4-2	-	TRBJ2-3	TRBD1	TGTGCCAGCAGCCGCCCCGCCCTCGGACAGGGGTCCCGAGATACGCAGTATTTT	CASSRPALGQGSRDTQYF
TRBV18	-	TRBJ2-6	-	TGTGCCAGCTCACCTCTTGAGGGCCGGCTTAACGTCCTGACTTTC	CASSPLEGRLNVLTF
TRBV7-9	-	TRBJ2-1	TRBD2	TGTGCCAGCAGCTCCGGACTAGCGGGAGGTGAGCAGTTCTTC	CASSSGLAGGEQFF
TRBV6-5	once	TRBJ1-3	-	TGTGCCAGCAGCCGCGAATATTCTGGAAACACCATATATTTT	CASSREYSGNTIYF
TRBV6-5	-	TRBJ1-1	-	TGTGCCAGCAGTCCGACACGACCGAACACTGAAGCTTTCTTT	CASSPTRPNTEAFF
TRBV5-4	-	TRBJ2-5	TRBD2	TGTGCCAGCAGCACGCCCCCCGGGGTTCTAGCGGGGGGGAAAGAGACCCAGTACTTC	CASSTPPGVLAGGKETQYF